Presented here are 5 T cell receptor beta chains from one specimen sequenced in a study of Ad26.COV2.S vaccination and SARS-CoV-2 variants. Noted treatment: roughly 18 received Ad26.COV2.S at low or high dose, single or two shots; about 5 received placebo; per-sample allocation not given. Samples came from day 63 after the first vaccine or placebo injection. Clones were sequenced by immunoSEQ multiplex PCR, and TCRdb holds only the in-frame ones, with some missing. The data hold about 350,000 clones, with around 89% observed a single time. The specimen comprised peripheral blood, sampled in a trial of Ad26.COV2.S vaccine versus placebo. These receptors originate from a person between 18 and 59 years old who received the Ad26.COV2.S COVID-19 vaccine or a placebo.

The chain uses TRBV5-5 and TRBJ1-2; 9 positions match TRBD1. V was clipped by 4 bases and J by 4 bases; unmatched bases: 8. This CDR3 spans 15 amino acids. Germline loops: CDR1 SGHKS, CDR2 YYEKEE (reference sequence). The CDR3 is CASSRPGQGIYGYTF. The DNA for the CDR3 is TGTGCCAGCAGCAGACCGGGACAGGGCATCTATGGCTACACCTTC.

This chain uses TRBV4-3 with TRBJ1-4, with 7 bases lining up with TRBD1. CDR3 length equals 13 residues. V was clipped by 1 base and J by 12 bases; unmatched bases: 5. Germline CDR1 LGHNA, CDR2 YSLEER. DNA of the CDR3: TGCGCCAGCAGCCAAGTCCCCAGGGGGGAACTGTTTTTT. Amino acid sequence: CASSQVPRGELFF.

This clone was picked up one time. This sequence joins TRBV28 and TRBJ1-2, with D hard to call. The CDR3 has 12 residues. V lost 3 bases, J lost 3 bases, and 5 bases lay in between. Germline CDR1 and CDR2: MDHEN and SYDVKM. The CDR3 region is CASSLAYYGYTF. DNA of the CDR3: TGTGCCAGCAGTTTGGCTTACTATGGCTACACCTTC.

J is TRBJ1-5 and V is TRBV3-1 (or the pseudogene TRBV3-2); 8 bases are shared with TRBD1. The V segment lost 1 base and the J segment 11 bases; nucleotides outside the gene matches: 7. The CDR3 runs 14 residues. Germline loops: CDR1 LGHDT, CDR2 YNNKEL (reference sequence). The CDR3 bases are TGTGCCAGCAGCCAAGGGACAGGGAGCCAGGCCCAGCATTTT. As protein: CASSQGTGSQAQHF.

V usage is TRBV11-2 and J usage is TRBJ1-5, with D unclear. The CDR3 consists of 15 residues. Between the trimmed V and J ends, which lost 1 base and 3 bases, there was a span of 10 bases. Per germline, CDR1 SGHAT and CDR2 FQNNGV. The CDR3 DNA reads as TGTGCCAGCAGCTTAGGCCGTGGCTCCAATCAGCCCCAGCATTTT. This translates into CASSLGRGSNQPQHF. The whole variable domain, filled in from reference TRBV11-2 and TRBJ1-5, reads EAGVAQSPRYKIIEKRQSVAFWCNPISGHATLYWYQQILGQGPKLLIQFQNNGVVDDSQLPKDRFSAERLKGVDSTLKIQPAKLEDSAVYLCASSLGRGSNQPQHFGDGTRLSIL.